Presented here are 5 T cell receptor beta chains from one specimen sequenced in a study of blood T cell repertoires in COVID-19. Assay used: immunoSEQ multiplex PCR; TCRdb lists only in-frame clones, some missing. There are a few hundred thousand clones in the sample; approximately 81% occur only once, and roughly 3.9% lies in the top ten. Sequenced: peripheral blood. The source of these receptors is a woman aged 18-29 years with acute or convalescent COVID-19.

The chain joins TRBV9 to TRBJ2-7; a possible D gene is TRBD1 (5 bases). From germline, CDR1 is SGDLS and CDR2 YYNGEE. Trimming cost V 0 bases and J 3 bases, with 7 bases left between them. The CDR3 has 13 residues. The CDR3 bases are TGTGCCAGCAGCGTAGAACAGGACTACGAGCAGTACTTC. It translates to CASSVEQDYEQYF.

The genes are TRBV7-9 and TRBJ1-1; no clear D. Germline CDR1 SEHNR, CDR2 FQNEAQ (reference sequence). The CDR3 loop spans 15 amino acids. V was clipped by 0 bases and J by 5 bases, with 13 bases between them. CDR3 sequence (DNA): TGTGCCAGCAGCTTAGCGGATGGGCTGGGTACTGAAGCTTTCTTT. Translation gives CASSLADGLGTEAFF.

The chain joins TRBV28 to TRBJ1-4; D may be TRBD1 (5 bases). V gave up 3 bases and J gave up 7 bases, with 12 bases separating them. The CDR3 runs to 14 residues. Germline CDR1 reads MDHEN; CDR2 reads SYDVKM. The CDR3 coding sequence is TGTGCCAGCAGTTTGAGCAGGGTGGGTGAAAAACTGTTTTTT. It translates to CASSLSRVGEKLFF.

V is TRBV28 and J is TRBJ1-5; D is unresolved. The germline CDR1 and CDR2 sequences are MDHEN and SYDVKM. Between the trimmed V and J ends, which lost 6 bases and 0 bases, there was a span of 12 bases. The CDR3 totals 15 residues. The CDR3 sequence: CASSVGRISNQPQHF. The CDR3 DNA reads TGTGCCAGCAGCGTTGGGAGGATTAGCAATCAGCCCCAGCATTTT.

This chain uses TRBV7-3 with TRBJ2-1; TRBD2 matches 11 bases. The ends lost 3 bases at V and 8 bases at J; junction bases unmatched: 6. CDR3 length: 15 residues. The germline CDR1 and CDR2 sequences are SGHTA and FQGTGA. The chain's CDR3 is CASSLGLAALDEQFF. The CDR3 nucleotides read TGTGCCAGCAGCTTGGGACTAGCGGCACTCGATGAGCAGTTCTTC. Complete variable domain (other parts from reference TRBV7-3 and TRBJ2-1): GAGVSQTPSNKVTEKGKYVELRCDPISGHTALYWYRQSLGQGPEFLIYFQGTGAADDSGLPNDRFFAVRPEGSVSTLKIQRTERGDSAVYLCASSLGLAALDEQFFGPGTRLTVL.